The sequence of this T cell receptor (beta chain) was determined in a study of T cell responses to AZD1222 COVID-19 vaccine. As for the study in general: Doses given second, at about 4 or about 12 weeks, were pooled.

TCRdb's table, derived via immunoSEQ multiplex PCR, lists solely in-frame clones and lacks some. The table has about 120,000 clones, roughly 87% seen once. Study conclusions and caveats: Just a handful of AZD1222 recipients tested seropositive at baseline. There were mostly white British donors and more females than males, and clonal diversity was possibly underestimated. Epitopes outside B.1.351 and B.1.1.7 mutated regions reportedly drew nearly half of spike TCRs.

The ends lost 4 bases at V and 2 bases at J; junction bases unmatched: 8. This CDR3 is built from 15 residues. Looked up from germline, CDR1 is SGDLS and CDR2 is YYNGEE. As regards this clone: The antigen remains undetermined.

The chain recombines TRBV9 with TRBJ2-5; 7 bases match TRBD1. The TCR originated in an adult in good health. This specimen consisted of peripheral blood, obtained on day 0 of AZD1222 vaccination. DNA for the CDR3: TGTGCCAGCAGCCAGACAGGGACCTCGCAAGAGACCCAGTACTTC. Translation gives CASSQTGTSQETQYF.